The 2 T cell receptor beta chains listed next were all sequenced from one sample in a study of blood T cell repertoires in COVID-19. Some clones are missing from TCRdb's copy, which holds only in-frame ones; the method was immunoSEQ multiplex PCR. The table has about 410,000 clones, 86% seen once. Sample: peripheral blood. Receptor source: a woman in her twenties or thirties with active or convalescent COVID-19.

This sequence joins TRBV10-3 and TRBJ2-5; a possible D gene is TRBD2 (7 bases). There are 15 residues in the CDR3. With 10 bases removed from V and 5 bases from J, the gap between germline ends came to 23 bases. Germline V CDR1 and CDR2: ENHRY, SYGVKD. The CDR3, as DNA: TGTGCCACCTCGCGGGGGCGGGACCCCTTCGAGACCCAGTACTTC. This gives the protein CATSRGRDPFETQYF.

CDR3 in DNA: TGTGCCAGCAGTTTTCTCCTGACCCCAGGGACTGACGGCTGGGGCTACACCTTC. Protein product: CASSFLLTPGTDGWGYTF. The chain is built from TRBV7-8 and TRBJ1-2, with D possibly matching TRBD1 (5 bases). The CDR3 has 18 amino acids. V was shortened by 6 bases and J by 8 bases, with 31 bases between the two germline ends. The germline gives CDR1 SGHVS, CDR2 FQNEAQ.